Listed here is a single T cell receptor beta chain. Its antigen remains unidentified. The data originate from a study of shared clonotypes between healthy human individuals. Study at large: Ranging from 18 to 49 in age, donors were a couple of women and a few men. Study results and limitations: Generally, naive subsets came out with larger estimated richness than memory subsets.

V lost 2 bases, J lost 7 bases, and 4 bases stayed unmatched. CDR3 length equals 14 residues. Germline V CDR1 and CDR2: SEHNR, FQNEAQ (reference sequence). The authors distributed each subset's genomic DNA evenly over several immunoSEQ plates. Clones were read by immunoSEQ multiplex PCR, and TCRdb kept only the in-frame ones, dropping some. This table holds around 2,000,000 clones, 90% to 95% found once. Sequences were obtained from naive CD4+ T cells sorted from blood. Subset defined: CD45RA+ positively selected. The TCR sequence derives from a man aged 18 to 29 in good health. The chain couples TRBV7-9 to TRBJ1-2; 10 bases line up with TRBD1. The CDR3 reads CASSLRQGASGYTF. CDR3 in DNA: TGTGCCAGCAGCTTACGACAGGGGGCGAGTGGCTACACCTTC.